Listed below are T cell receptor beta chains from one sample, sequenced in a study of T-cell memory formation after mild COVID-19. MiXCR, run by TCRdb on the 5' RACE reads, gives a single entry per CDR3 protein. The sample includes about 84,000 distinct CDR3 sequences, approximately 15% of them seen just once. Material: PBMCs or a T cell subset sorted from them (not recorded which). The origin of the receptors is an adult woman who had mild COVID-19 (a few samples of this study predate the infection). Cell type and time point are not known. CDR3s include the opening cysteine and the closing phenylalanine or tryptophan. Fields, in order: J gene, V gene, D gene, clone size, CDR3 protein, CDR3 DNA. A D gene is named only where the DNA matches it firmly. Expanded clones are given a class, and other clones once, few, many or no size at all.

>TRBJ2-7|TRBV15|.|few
CATSPTGTLHEQYF
TGTGCCACCAGCCCAACGGGCACCCTACACGAGCAGTACTTC
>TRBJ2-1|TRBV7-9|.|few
CASSSPQDNEQFF
TGTGCCAGCAGCTCCCCCCAGGACAATGAGCAGTTCTTC
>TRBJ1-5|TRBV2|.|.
CASSNGCSNQPQHF
TGTGCCAGCAGTAACGGTTGTAGCAATCAGCCCCAGCATTTT
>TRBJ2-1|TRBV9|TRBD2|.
CASSIGTSGSGEQFF
TGTGCCAGCAGCATCGGGACTAGCGGGAGCGGTGAGCAGTTCTTC
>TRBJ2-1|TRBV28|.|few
CASSLALAHSYNEQFF
TGTGCCAGCAGTTTAGCTCTAGCGCACTCCTACAATGAGCAGTTCTTC
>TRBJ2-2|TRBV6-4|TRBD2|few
CASSEGGAGELFF
TGTGCCAGCAGTGAGGGAGGGGCCGGGGAGCTGTTTTTT
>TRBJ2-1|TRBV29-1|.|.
CSAEGRGEQFF
TGCAGCGCCGAGGGCAGAGGTGAGCAGTTCTTC
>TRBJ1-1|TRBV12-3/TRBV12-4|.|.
CASSVDGGGTEAFF
TGTGCCAGCAGTGTCGATGGGGGCGGCACTGAAGCTTTCTTT
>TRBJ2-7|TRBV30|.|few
CAWGQSSYEQYF
TGTGCCTGGGGACAAAGTAGCTACGAGCAGTACTTC
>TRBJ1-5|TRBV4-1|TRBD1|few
CASSQYRDSYQPQHF
TGCGCCAGCAGCCAGTACAGGGACAGTTATCAGCCCCAGCATTTT
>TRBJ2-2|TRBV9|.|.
CASSVGDRPGELFF
TGTGCCAGCAGCGTCGGGGACCGACCCGGGGAGCTGTTTTTT
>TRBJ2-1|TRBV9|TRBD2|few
CASSVVQRGENEQFF
TGTGCCAGCAGCGTAGTCCAGCGGGGCGAGAATGAGCAGTTCTTC
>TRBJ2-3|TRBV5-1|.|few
CASKIWEFTDTQYF
TGCGCCAGCAAAATATGGGAATTCACAGATACGCAGTATTTT
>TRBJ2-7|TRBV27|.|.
CASSSAGAGLYEQYF
TGTGCCAGCAGTTCAGCAGGGGCCGGCCTCTACGAGCAGTACTTC
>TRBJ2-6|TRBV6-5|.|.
CASSPQGTGANVLTF
TGTGCCAGCAGCCCCCAGGGGACTGGGGCCAACGTCCTGACTTTC